Presented here are 3 T cell receptor beta chains from one specimen sequenced in a study of identical twins. TCRdb re-derived calls from the 5' RACE reads in MiXCR, one entry per CDR3 protein. The table includes more than 250,000 distinct CDR3 sequences, about 8.1% detected once. Another study also made use of these data, one on yellow fever vaccine responses in identical twins.

Sequencing was performed on memory (CD45RO+) T cells sorted from blood. These receptors originate from a woman under 30 in good health.

The chain recombines TRBV5-1 with TRBJ1-1, with D possibly matching TRBD1 (6 bases). V lost 5 bases to trimming and J lost 7 bases, with 9 bases between them. Germline assignment: CDR1 SGHRS and CDR2 YFSETQ. The CDR3 loop spans 11 amino acids. The CDR3 reads CASRGHIEAFF. The CDR3 coding sequence is TGCGCCAGCAGGGGACACATTGAAGCTTTCTTT. The full variable domain, in which reference TRBV5-1 and TRBJ1-1 provide the parts outside the CDR3, is KAGVTQTPRYLIKTRGQQVTLSCSPISGHRSVSWYQQTPGQGLQFLFEYFSETQRNKGNFPGRFSGRQFSNSRSEMNVSTLELGDSALYLCASRGHIEAFFGQGTRLTVV.

The rearrangement joins TRBV28 to TRBJ2-5, with TRBD2 matching 12 bases. The CDR3 is made up of 14 amino acids. Unmatched junction bases numbered 3, after V lost 5 bases and J lost 5 bases. Germline lookup yields CDR1 MDHEN and CDR2 SYDVKM. The chain's CDR3 is CASSRLAGGETQYF. For the CDR3, the DNA is TGTGCCAGCAGTAGGCTAGCGGGAGGGGAGACCCAGTACTTC.

The table lists this clonotype with a few counts. The chain employs TRBV19 and TRBJ1-2; no clear D gene. Germline lookup yields CDR1 LNHDA and CDR2 SQIVND (reference sequence). This CDR3 is built from 13 residues. V was pared by 7 bases and J by 5 bases, with 14 bases between. The CDR3 sequence: CASNRGIGYGYTF. The CDR3 coding sequence is TGTGCCAGTAACCGGGGAATTGGTTATGGCTACACCTTC.